This T cell receptor beta chain was recovered during a study of OX40 agonist ivuxolimab in advanced cancers. Study in general: Patients receiving dose escalation had hepatocellular carcinoma, melanoma, renal cell or head and neck cancer. Partial responses occurred in Three dose-escalation patients, one with hepatocellular carcinoma and two with cutaneous melanoma.

The assay was immunoSEQ multiplex PCR, and TCRdb's table has in-frame clones only and misses some. Altogether about 26,000 clones are present, over 60% being singletons, with the ten largest covering roughly 13%. V gave up 6 bases and J gave up 5 bases; unmatched junction bases: 9. There are 15 residues in the CDR3. CDR1 is ENHRY, CDR2 SYGVKD, per germline. The gene calls are TRBV10-3 and TRBJ2-3; 9 bases agree with TRBD2. The sequence derives from an adult with an advanced solid tumor such as melanoma, head and neck, liver or kidney cancer. This sample comprised CD4+ or CD8+ T cells sorted from blood, obtained in a trial of the OX40 agonist ivuxolimab. In DNA, the CDR3 is TGTGCCATCAGCCCGGGGACTAGCCAGAGAGATACGCAGTATTTT. The encoded protein is CAISPGTSQRDTQYF.